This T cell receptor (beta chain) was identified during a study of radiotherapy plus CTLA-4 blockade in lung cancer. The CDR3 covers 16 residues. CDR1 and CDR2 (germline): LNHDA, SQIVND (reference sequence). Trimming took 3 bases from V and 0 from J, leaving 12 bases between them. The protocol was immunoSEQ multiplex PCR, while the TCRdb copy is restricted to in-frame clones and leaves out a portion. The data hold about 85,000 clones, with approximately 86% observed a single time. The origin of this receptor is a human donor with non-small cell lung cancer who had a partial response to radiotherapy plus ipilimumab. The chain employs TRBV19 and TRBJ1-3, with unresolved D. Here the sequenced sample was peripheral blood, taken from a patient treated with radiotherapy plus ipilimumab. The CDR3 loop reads CASSMFNAGSGNTIYF. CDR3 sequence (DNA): TGTGCCAGTAGTATGTTCAATGCCGGCTCTGGAAACACCATATATTTT.